The clone carrying this T cell receptor beta chain was seen at least ten times. Noted time point: after trial treatment. The treatment denotes: LDRT plus nivolumab, ipilimumab, low-dose cyclophosphamide and aspirin (RACIN trial). Gene-specific TRAV and TRBV primers were used for first-strand cDNA, covering alpha and beta chains. TCRs were put through roughly 20 PCR cycles of amplification with Phusion. A constant-region primer and the V-primer adapter served as the primer pair. Using its own MiXCR run on the reads, TCRdb lists one record per CDR3 protein. The table lists around 58,000 distinct CDR3 sequences, about 23% of them singletons. The sample belongs to a study of low-dose radiotherapy and immunotherapy resistance in tumors. The source of this sequence is a male donor with prostate cancer. Sample: PBMCs, taken after low-dose radiotherapy plus immunotherapy.

The CDR3 region is CASSLARQTEAFF. The CDR3 DNA reads TGTGCCAGCAGCTTAGCCCGACAGACTGAAGCTTTCTTT. The chain is built from TRBV7-2 and TRBJ1-1, with a tentative D call TRBD1 (5 bases). The ends were cut back, 0 bases at V and 5 bases at J, with 7 bases in the middle. The germline V gene has CDR1 SGHTA and CDR2 FQGNSA. The CDR3 runs 13 residues.